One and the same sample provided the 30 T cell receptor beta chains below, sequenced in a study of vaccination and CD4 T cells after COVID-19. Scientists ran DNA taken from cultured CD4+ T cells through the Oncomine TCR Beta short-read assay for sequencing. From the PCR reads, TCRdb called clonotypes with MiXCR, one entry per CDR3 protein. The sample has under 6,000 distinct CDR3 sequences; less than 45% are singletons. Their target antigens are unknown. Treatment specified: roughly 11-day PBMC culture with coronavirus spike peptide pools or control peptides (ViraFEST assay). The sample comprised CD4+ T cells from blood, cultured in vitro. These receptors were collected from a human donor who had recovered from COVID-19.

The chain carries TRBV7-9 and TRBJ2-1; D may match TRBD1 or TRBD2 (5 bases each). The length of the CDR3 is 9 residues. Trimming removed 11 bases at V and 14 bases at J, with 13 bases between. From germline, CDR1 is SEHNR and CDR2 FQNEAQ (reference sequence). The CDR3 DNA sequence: TGTGCCGAGGGGTCTCTTGAGTTCTTC. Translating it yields CAEGSLEFF.

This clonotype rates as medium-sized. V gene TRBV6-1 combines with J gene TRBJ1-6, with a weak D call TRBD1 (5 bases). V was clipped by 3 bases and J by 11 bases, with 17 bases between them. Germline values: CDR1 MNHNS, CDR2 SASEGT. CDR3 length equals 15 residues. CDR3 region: CASSEQTKGTTPLHF. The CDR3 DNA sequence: TGTGCCAGCAGTGAGCAGACAAAAGGGACGACACCCCTCCACTTT.

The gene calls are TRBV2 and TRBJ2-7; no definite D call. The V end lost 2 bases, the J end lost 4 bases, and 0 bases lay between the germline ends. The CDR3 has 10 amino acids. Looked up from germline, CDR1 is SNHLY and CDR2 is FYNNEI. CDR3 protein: CASSEYEQYF. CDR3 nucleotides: TGTGCCAGCAGTGAATACGAGCAGTACTTC.

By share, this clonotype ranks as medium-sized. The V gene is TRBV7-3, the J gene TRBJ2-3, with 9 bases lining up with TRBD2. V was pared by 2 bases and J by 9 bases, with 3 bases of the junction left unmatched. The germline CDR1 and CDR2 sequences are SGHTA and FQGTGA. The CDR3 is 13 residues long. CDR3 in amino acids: CASSLGTSGTQYF. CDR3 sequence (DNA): TGTGCCAGCAGCTTAGGAACTAGCGGGACGCAGTATTTT.

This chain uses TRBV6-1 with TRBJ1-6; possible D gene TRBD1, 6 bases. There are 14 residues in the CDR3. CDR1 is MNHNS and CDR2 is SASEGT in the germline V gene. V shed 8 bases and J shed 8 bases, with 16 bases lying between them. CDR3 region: CASGIQGYDSPLHF. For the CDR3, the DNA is TGTGCCAGCGGAATACAGGGTTATGATTCACCCCTCCACTTT.

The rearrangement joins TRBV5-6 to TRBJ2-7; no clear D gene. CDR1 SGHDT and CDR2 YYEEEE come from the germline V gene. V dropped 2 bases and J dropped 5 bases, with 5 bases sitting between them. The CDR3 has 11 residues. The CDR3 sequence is CASSLFHEQYF. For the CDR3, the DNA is TGTGCCAGCAGCTTATTCCACGAGCAGTACTTC.

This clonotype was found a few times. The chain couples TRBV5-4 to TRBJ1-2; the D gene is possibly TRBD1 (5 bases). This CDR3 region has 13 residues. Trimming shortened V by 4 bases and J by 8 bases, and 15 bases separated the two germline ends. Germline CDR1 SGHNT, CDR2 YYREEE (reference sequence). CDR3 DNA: TGTGCCAGCAGCCCCGGGGGATCTTTAGGCTACACCTTC. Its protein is CASSPGGSLGYTF.

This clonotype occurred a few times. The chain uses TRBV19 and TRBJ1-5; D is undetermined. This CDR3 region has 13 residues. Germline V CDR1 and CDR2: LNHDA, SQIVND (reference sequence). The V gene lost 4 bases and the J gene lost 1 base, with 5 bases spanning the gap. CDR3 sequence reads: CASSKTSNQPQHF. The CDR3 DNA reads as TGTGCCAGTAGTAAGACCAGCAATCAGCCCCAGCATTTT.

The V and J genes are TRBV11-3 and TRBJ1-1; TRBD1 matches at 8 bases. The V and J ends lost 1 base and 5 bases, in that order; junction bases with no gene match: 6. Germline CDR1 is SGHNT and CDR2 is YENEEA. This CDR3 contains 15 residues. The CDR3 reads CASSLGGRGRTEAFF. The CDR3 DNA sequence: TGTGCCAGCAGCTTAGGGGGCAGGGGGCGGACTGAAGCTTTCTTT.

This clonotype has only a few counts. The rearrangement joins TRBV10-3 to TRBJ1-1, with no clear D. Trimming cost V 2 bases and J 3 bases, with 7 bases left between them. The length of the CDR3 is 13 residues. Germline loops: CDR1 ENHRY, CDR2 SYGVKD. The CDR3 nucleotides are TGTGCCATCAGTGAGACAAGGGACACTGAAGCTTTCTTT. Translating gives CAISETRDTEAFF.

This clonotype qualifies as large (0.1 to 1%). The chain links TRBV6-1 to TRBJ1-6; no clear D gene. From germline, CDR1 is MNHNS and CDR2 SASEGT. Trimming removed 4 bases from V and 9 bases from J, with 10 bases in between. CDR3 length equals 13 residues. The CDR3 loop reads CASSGQDVSPLHF. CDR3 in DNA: TGTGCCAGCAGTGGGCAGGATGTTTCACCCCTCCACTTT.

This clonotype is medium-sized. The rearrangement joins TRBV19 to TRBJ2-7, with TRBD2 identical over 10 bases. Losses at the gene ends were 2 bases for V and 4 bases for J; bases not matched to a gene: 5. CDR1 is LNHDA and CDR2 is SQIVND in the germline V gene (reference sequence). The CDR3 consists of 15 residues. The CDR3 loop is CASSILASGGYEQYF. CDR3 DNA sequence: TGTGCCAGTAGTATATTGGCTAGCGGGGGATACGAGCAGTACTTC.

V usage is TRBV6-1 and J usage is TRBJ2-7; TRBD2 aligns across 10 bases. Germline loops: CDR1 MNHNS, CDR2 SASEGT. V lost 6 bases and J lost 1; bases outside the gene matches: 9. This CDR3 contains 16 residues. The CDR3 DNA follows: TGTGCCAGCAGGAAGAATAGCGGGGGGTTTTCCTACGAGCAGTACTTC. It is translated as CASRKNSGGFSYEQYF.

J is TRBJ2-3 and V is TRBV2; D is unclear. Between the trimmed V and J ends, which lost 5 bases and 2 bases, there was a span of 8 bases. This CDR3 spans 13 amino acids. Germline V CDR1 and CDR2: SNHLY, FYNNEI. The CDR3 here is CASSPPFTDTQYF. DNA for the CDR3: TGTGCCAGCAGTCCCCCCTTCACAGATACGCAGTATTTT.

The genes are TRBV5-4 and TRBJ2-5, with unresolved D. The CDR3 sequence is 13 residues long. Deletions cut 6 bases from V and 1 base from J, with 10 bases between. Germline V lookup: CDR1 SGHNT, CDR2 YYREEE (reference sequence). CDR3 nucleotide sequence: TGTGCCAGCAAGACTGGCTTCCAAGAGACCCAGTACTTC. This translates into CASKTGFQETQYF.

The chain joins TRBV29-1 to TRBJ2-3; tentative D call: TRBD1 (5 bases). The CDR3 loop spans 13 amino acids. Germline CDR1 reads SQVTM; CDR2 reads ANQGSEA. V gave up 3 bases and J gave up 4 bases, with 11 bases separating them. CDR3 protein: CSVDKGLPDTQYF. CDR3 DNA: TGCAGCGTTGACAAGGGGCTGCCAGATACGCAGTATTTT.

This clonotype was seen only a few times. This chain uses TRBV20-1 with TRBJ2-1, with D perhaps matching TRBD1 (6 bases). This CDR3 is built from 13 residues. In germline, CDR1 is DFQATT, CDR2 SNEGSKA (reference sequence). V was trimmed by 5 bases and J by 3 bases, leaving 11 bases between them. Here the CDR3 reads CSADRSSYNEQFF. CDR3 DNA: TGCAGTGCTGACAGGTCTAGCTACAATGAGCAGTTCTTC.

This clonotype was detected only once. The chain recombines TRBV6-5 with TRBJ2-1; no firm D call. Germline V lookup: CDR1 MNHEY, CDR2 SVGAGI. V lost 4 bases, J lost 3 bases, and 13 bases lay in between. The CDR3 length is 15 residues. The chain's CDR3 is CASSSLGGNYNEQFF. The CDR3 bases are TGTGCCAGCAGTTCCCTAGGCGGAAACTACAATGAGCAGTTCTTC.

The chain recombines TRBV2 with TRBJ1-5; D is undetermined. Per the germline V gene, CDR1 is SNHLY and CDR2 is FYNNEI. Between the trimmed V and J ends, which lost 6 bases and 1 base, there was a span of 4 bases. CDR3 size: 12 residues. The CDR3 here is CASRGSNQPQHF. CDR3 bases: TGTGCCAGCAGGGGAAGCAATCAGCCCCAGCATTTT. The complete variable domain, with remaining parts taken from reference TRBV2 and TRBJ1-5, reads EPEVTQTPSHQVTQMGQEVILRCVPISNHLYFYWYRQILGQKVEFLVSFYNNEISEKSEIFDDQFSVERPDGSNFTLKIRSTKLEDSAMYFCASRGSNQPQHFGDGTRLSIL.

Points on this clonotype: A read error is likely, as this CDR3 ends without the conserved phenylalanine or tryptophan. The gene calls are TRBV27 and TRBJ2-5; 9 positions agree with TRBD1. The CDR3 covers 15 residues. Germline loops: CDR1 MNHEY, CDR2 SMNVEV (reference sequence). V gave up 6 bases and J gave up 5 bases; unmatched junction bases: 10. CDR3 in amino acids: CASRAGQGRTETQYL. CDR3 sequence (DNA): TGTGCCAGCAGGGCAGGACAGGGGAGGACGGAGACCCAGTACTTA.

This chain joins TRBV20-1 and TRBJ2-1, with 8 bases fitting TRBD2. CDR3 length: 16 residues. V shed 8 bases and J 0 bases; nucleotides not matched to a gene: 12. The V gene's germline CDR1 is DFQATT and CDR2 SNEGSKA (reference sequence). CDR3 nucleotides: TGCAGTATCGGGGGGGGCGGAATCGTCTCCTACAATGAGCAGTTCTTC. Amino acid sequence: CSIGGGGIVSYNEQFF.

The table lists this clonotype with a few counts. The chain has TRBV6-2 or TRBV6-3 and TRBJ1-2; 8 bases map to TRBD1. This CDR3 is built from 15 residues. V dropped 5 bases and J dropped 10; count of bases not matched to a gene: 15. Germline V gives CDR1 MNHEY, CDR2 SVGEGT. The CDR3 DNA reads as TGTGCCAGCAGTCACACACCGGGGACAGGTGGTCACTACACCTTC. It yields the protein CASSHTPGTGGHYTF.

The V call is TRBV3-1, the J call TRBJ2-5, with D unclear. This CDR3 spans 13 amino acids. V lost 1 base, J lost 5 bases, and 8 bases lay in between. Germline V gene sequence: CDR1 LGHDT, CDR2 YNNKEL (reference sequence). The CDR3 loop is CASSQVLWETQYF. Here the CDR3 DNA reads TGTGCCAGCAGCCAAGTGTTGTGGGAGACCCAGTACTTC.

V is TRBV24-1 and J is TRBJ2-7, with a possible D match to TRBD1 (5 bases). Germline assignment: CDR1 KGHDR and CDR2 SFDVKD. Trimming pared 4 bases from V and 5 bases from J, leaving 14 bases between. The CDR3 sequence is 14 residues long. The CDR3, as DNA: TGTGCCACCAGTGAACAGGCCGACTCTGACGAGCAGTACTTC. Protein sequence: CATSEQADSDEQYF.

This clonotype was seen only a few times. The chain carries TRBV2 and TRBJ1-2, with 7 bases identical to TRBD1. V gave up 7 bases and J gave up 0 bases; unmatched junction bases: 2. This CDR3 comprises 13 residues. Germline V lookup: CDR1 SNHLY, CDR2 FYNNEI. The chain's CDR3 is CASIGTANYGYTF. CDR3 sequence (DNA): TGTGCCAGCATAGGGACAGCTAACTATGGCTACACCTTC.

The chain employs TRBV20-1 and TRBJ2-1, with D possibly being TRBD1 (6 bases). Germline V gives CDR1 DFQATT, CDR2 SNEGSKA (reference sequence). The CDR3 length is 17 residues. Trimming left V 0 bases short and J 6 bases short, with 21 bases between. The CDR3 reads CSARDQGRTGRANEQFF. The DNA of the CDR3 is TGCAGTGCTAGAGATCAGGGGAGAACGGGCCGGGCCAATGAGCAGTTCTTC.

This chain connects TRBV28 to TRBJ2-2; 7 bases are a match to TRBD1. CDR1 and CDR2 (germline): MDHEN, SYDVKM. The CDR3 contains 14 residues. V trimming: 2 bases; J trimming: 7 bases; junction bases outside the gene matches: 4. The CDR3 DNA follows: TGTGCCAGCAGTTTAAATGCAGGGGGCGGGGAGCTGTTTTTT. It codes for CASSLNAGGGELFF.

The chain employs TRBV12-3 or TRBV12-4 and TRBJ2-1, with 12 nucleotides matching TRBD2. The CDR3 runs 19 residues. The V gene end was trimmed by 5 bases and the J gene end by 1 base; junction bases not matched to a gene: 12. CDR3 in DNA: TGTGCCAGCAGTACAATAATGGGACTAGCGGGTTATTCCTACAATGAGCAGTTCTTC. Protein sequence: CASSTIMGLAGYSYNEQFF.

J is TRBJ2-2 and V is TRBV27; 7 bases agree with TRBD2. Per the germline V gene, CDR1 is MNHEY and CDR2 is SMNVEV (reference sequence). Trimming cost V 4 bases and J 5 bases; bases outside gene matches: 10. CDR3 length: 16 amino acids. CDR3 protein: CASSWGGPAYTGELFF. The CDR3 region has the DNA TGTGCCAGCAGTTGGGGGGGTCCTGCTTATACCGGGGAGCTGTTTTTT.

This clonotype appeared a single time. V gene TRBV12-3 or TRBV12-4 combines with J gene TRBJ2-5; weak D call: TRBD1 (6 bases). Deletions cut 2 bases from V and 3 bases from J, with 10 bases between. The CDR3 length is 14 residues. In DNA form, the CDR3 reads TGTGCCAGCAGTTTAAGGGCAGGGGAAGAGACCCAGTACTTC. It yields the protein CASSLRAGEETQYF.